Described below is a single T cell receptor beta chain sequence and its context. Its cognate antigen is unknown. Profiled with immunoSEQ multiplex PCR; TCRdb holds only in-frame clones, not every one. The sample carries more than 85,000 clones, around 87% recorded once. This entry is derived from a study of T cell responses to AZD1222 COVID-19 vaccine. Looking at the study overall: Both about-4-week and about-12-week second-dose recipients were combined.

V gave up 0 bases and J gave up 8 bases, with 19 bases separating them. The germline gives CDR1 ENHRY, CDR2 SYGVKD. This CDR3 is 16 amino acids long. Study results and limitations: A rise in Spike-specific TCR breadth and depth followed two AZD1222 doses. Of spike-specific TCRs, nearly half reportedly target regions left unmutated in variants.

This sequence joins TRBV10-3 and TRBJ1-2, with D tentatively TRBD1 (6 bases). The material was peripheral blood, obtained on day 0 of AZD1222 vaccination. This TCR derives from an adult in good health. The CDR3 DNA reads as TGTGCCATCAGTGAGTCGTACCAATCCAGGGGCGACGGCTACACCTTC. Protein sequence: CAISESYQSRGDGYTF.